The present TCR beta chain was sequenced within a study of CD8 T cells in ankylosing spondylitis. Study-level results: Disease-linked clones reportedly concentrated significantly in matched ankylosing spondylitis synovial fluid. Reports of some motif variants in reactive arthritis synovial fluid and blood predate this one.

This clonotype has just a few counts. Its antigen is unknown. One entry per CDR3 protein results from TCRdb running MiXCR on the 5' RACE reads. Of a few hundred thousand distinct CDR3 sequences in the sample, around a tenth are singletons; the top ten hold roughly 9.5%. This CDR3 region has 15 residues. Trimming pared 6 bases from V and 2 bases from J, leaving 15 bases between. Germline CDR1 is MDHEN and CDR2 is SYDVKM. The receptor was isolated from a female donor with ankylosing spondylitis or in good health (not recorded which). The chain recombines TRBV28 with TRBJ2-3; tentatively, D is TRBD1 or TRBD2 (5 bases each). Input material: blood, either unsorted or a sorted T cell fraction (not recorded which). CDR3 sequence reads: CASRLGREYTDTQYF. In DNA form, the CDR3 reads TGTGCCAGCAGACTAGGCAGGGAATACACAGATACGCAGTATTTT.